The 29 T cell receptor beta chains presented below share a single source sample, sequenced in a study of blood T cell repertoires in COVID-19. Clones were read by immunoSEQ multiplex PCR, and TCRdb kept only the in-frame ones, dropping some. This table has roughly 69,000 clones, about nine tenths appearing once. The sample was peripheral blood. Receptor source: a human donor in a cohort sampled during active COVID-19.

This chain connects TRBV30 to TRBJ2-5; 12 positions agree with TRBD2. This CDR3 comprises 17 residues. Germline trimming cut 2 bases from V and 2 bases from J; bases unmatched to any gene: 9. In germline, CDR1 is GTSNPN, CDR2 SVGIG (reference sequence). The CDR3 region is CAWSPGGLAGFQETQYF. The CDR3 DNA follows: TGTGCCTGGAGTCCCGGGGGACTAGCGGGTTTTCAAGAGACCCAGTACTTC. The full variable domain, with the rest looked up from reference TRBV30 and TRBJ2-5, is SQTIHQWPATLVQPVGSPLSLECTVEGTSNPNLYWYRQAAGRGLQLLFYSVGIGQISSEVPQNLSASRPQDRQFILSSKKLLLSDSGFYLCAWSPGGLAGFQETQYFGPGTRLLVL.

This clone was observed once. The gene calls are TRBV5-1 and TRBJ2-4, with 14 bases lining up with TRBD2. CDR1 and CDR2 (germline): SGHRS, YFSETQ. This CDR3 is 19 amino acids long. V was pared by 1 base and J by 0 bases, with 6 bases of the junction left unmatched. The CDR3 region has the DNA TGCGCCAGCAGCTTGCTGGGACTAGCGGGAGCCGAAGCCAAAAACATTCAGTACTTC. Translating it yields CASSLLGLAGAEAKNIQYF.

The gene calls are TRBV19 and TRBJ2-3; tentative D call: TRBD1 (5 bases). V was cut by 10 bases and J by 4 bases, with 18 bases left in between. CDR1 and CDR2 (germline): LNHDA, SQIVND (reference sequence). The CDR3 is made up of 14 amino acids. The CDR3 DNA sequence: TGTGCCACCCAGCCTTCCTCAGGGCCAGATACGCAGTATTTT. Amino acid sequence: CATQPSSGPDTQYF.

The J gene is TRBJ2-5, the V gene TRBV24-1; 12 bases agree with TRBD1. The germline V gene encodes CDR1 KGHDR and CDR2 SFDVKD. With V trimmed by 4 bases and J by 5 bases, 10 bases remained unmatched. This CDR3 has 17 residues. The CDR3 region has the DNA TGTGCCACCAGTGACGCCCGTGGGACAGGGGGCCGGGAGACCCAGTACTTC. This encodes CATSDARGTGGRETQYF.

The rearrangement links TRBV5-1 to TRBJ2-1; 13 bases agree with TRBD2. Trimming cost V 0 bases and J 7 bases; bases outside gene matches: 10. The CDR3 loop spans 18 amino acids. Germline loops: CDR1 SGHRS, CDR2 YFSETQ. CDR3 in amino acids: CASSLVRPGLAGRNEQFF. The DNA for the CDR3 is TGCGCCAGCAGCTTGGTTCGACCGGGACTAGCGGGGAGGAATGAGCAGTTCTTC.

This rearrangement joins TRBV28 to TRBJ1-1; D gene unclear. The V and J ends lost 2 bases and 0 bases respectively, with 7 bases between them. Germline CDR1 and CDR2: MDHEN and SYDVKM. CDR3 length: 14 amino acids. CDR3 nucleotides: TGTGCCAGCAGTTTACCTAGCCTGAACACTGAAGCTTTCTTT. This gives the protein CASSLPSLNTEAFF.

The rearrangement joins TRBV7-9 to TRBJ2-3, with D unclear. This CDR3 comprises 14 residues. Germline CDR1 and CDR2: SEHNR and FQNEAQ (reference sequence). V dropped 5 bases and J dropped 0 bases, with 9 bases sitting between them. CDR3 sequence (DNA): TGTGCCAGCAGCCTCGAAGCTAGCACAGATACGCAGTATTTT. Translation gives CASSLEASTDTQYF. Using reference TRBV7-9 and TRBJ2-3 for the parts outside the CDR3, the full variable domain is DTGVSQNPRHKITKRGQNVTFRCDPISEHNRLYWYRQTLGQGPEFLTYFQNEAQLEKSRLLSDRFSAERPKGSFSTLEIQRTEQGDSAMYLCASSLEASTDTQYFGPGTRLTVL.

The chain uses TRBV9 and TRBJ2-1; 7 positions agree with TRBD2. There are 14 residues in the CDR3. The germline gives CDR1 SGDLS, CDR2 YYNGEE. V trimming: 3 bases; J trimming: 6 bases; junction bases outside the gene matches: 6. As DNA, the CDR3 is TGTGCCAGCAGCGGTAGCGGGCCGGTCAATGAGCAGTTCTTC. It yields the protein CASSGSGPVNEQFF.

CDR3 coding DNA: TGTGCCAGCAATACAGCGGGAGGTTCCGATACGCAGTATTTT. Amino acid sequence: CASNTAGGSDTQYF. This chain joins TRBV6-5 and TRBJ2-3, with TRBD2 identical over 9 bases. With 7 bases clipped from V and 6 bases from J, the junction kept 8 bases outside the gene matches. This CDR3 has 14 residues. Per the germline V gene, CDR1 is MNHEY and CDR2 is SVGAGI.

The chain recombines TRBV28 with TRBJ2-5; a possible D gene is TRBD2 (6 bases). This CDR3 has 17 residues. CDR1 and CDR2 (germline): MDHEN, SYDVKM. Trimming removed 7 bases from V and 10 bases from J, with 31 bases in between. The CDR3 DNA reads TGTGCCAGCATGTCGAGGTTCTCGGGGGACCTAAGAGGGGTCCAGTACTTC. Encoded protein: CASMSRFSGDLRGVQYF. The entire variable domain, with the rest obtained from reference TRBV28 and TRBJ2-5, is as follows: DVKVTQSSRYLVKRTGEKVFLECVQDMDHENMFWYRQDPGLGLRLIYFSYDVKMKEKGDIPEGYSVSREKKERFSLILESASTNQTSMYLCASMSRFSGDLRGVQYFGPGTRLLVL.

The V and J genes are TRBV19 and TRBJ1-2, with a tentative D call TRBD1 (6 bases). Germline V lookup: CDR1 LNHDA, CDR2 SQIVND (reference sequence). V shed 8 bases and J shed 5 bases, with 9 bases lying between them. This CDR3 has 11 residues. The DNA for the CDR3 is TGTGCCAGTGCGACAGGTTATGGCTACACCTTC. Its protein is CASATGYGYTF.

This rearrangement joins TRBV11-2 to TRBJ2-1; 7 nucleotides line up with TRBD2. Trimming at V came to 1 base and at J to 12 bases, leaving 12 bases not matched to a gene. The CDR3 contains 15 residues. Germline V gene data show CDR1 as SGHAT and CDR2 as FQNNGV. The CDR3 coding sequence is TGTGCCAGCAGCTTAGTGAGGCGGCCCCCGGGGGGGCAGTTCTTC. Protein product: CASSLVRRPPGGQFF.

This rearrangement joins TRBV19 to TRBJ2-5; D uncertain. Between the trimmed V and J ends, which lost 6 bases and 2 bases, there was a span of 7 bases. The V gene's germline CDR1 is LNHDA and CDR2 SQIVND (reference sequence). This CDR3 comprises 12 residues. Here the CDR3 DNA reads TGTGCCAGTAGCGACAAGCAAGAGACCCAGTACTTC. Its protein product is CASSDKQETQYF.

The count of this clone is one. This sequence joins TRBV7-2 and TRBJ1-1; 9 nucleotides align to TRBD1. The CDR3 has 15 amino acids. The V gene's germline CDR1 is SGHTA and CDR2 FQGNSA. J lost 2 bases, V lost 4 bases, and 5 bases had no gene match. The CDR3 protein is CASSSRTGANTEAFF. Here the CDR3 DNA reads TGTGCCAGCAGCTCCCGGACAGGGGCAAACACTGAAGCTTTCTTT.

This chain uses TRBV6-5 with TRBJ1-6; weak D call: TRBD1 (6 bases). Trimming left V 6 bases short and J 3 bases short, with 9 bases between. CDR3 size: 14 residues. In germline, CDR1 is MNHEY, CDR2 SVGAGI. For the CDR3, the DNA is TGTGCCAGCAGGTGGACAGACTATAATTCACCCCTCCACTTT. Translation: CASRWTDYNSPLHF.

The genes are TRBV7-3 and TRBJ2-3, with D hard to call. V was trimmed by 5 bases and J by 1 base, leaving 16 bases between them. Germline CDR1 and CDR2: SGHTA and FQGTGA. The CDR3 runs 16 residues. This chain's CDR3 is CASSLVGKEGTDTQYF. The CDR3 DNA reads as TGTGCCAGCAGCCTGGTAGGAAAAGAGGGCACAGATACGCAGTATTTT.

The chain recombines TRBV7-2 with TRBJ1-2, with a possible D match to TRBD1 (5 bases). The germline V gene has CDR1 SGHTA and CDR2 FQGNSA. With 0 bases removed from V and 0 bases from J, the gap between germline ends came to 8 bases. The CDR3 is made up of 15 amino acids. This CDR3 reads CASSLAGQANYGYTF. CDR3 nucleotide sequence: TGTGCCAGCAGCTTAGCTGGACAAGCTAACTATGGCTACACCTTC. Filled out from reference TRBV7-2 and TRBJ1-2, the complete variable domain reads GAGVSQSPSNKVTEKGKDVELRCDPISGHTALYWYRQSLGQGLEFLIYFQGNSAPDKSGLPSDRFSAERTGGSVSTLTIQRTQQEDSAVYLCASSLAGQANYGYTFGSGTRLTVV.

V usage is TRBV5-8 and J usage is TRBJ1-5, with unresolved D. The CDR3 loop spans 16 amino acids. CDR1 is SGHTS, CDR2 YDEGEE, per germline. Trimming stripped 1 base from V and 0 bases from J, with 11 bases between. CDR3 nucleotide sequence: TGTGCCAGCAGCTTGCATTACGGGGTTAGCAATCAGCCCCAGCATTTT. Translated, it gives CASSLHYGVSNQPQHF.

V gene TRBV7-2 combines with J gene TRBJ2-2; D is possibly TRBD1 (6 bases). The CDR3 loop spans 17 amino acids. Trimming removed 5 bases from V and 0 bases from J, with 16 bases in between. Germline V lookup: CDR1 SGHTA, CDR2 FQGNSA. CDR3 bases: TGTGCCAGCAGCCTCCAGAGAGGGGGACCGAACACCGGGGAGCTGTTTTTT. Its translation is CASSLQRGGPNTGELFF.

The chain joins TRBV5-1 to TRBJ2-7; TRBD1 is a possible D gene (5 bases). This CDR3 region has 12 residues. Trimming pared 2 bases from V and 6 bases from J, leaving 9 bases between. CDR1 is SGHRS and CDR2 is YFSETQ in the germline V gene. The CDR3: CASSLSQGEQYF. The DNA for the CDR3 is TGCGCCAGCAGCTTAAGTCAGGGCGAGCAGTACTTC.

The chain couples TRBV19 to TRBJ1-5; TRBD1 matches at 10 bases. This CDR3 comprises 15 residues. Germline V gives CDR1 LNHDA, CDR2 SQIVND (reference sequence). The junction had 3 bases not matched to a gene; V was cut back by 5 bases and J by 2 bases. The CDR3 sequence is CASSVGTGGNQPQHF. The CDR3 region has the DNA TGTGCCAGTAGTGTCGGGACAGGGGGCAATCAGCCCCAGCATTTT.

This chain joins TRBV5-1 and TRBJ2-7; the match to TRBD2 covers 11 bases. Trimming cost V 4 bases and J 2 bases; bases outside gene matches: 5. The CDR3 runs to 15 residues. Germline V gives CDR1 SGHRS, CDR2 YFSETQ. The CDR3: CASSRSGGATYEQYF. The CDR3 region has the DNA TGCGCCAGCAGCCGTAGCGGGGGGGCGACCTACGAGCAGTACTTC.

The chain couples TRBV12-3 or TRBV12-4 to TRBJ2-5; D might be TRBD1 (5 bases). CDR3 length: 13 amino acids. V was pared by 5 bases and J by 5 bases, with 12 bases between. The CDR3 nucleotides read TGTGCCAGCAGTCTCCAGGGTTGGGAGACCCAGTACTTC. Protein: CASSLQGWETQYF.

The DNA of the CDR3 is TGTGCCAGCAGTTATCGTACGCGGCCTTTCACTGAAGCTTTCTTT. It codes for CASSYRTRPFTEAFF. V and J are TRBV6-6 and TRBJ1-1; D not certain. CDR1 is MNHNY, CDR2 SVGAGI, per germline (reference sequence). Trimming took 3 bases from V and 4 from J, leaving 15 bases between them. The CDR3 loop spans 15 amino acids.

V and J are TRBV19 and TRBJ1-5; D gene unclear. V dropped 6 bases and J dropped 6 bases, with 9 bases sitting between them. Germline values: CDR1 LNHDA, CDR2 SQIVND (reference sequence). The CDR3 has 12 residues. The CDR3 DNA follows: TGTGCCAGTAGCGATCGGGGTCAGCCCCAGCATTTT. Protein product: CASSDRGQPQHF.

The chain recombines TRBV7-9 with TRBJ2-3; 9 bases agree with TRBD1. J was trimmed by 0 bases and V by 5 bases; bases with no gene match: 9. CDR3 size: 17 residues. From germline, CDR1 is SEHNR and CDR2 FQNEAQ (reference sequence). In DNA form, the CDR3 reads TGTGCCAGCAGCCCGTTGGGACAGGGCTATAGCACAGATACGCAGTATTTT. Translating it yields CASSPLGQGYSTDTQYF.

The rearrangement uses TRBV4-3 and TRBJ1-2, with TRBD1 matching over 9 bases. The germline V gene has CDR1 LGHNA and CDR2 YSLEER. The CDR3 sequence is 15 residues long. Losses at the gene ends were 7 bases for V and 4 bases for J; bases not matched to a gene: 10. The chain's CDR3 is CASTPGQGTIYGYTF. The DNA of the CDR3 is TGCGCCAGCACACCGGGACAGGGCACCATCTATGGCTACACCTTC.

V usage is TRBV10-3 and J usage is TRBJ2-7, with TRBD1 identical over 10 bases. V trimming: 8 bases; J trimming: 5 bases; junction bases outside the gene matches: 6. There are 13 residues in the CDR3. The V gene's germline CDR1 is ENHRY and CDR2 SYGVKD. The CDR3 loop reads CAICPGQGNEQYF. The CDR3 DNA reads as TGTGCCATCTGCCCGGGACAGGGGAACGAGCAGTACTTC.

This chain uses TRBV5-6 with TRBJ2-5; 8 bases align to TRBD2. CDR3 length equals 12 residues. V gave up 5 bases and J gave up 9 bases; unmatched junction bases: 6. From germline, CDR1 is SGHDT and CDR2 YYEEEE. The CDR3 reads CASRAGGGAQYF. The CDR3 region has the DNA TGTGCCAGCAGAGCCGGGGGGGGCGCCCAGTACTTC.